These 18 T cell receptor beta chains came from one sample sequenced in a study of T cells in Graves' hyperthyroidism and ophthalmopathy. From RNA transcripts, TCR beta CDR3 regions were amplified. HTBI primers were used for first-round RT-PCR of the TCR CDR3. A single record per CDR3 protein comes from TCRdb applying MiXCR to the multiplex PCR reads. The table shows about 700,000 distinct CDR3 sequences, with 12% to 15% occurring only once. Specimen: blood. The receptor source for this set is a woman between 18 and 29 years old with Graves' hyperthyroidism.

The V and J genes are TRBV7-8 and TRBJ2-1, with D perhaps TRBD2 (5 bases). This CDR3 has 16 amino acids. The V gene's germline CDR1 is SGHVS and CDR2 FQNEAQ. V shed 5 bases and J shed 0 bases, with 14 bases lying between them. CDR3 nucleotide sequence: TGTGCCAGCAGCCGGAGGACCCTTAGCTCCTACAATGAGCAGTTCTTC. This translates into CASSRRTLSSYNEQFF.

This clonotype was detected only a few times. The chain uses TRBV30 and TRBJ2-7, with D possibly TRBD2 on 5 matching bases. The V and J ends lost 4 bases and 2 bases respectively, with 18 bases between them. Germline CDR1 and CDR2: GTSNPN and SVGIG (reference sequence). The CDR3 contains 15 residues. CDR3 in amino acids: CAWKRRTAGTYEQYF. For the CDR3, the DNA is TGTGCCTGGAAAAGAAGGACTGCCGGAACCTACGAGCAGTACTTC.

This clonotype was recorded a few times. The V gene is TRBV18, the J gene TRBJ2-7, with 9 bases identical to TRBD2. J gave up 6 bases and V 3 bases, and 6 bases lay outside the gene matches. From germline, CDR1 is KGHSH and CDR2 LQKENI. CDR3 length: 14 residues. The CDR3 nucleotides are TGTGCCAGCTCACCCACCGGGACTAGCATCGAGCAGTACTTC. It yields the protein CASSPTGTSIEQYF.

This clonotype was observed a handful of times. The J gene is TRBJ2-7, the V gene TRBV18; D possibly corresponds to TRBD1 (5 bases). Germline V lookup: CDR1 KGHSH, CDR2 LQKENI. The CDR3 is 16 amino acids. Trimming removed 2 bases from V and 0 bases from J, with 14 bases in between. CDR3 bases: TGTGCCAGCTCACCAGAGACAGACCCGACCTCCTACGAGCAGTACTTC. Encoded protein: CASSPETDPTSYEQYF. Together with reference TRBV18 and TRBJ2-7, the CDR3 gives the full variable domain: NAGVMQNPRHLVRRRGQEARLRCSPMKGHSHVYWYRQLPEEGLKFMVYLQKENIIDESGMPKERFSAEFPKEGPSILRIQQVVRGDSAAYFCASSPETDPTSYEQYFGPGTRLTVT.

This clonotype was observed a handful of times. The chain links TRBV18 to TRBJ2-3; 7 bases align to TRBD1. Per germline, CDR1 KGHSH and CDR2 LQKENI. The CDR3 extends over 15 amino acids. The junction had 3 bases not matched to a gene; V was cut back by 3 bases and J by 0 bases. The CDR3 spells CASSPGQRSTDTQYF. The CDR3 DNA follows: TGTGCCAGCTCACCGGGACAGCGAAGCACAGATACGCAGTATTTT.

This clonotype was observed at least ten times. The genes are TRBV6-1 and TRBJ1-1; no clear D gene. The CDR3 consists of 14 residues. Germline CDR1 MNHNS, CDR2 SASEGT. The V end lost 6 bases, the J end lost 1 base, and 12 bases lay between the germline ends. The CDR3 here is CASRPRTANTEAFF. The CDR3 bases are TGTGCCAGCAGGCCGAGGACGGCGAACACTGAAGCTTTCTTT.

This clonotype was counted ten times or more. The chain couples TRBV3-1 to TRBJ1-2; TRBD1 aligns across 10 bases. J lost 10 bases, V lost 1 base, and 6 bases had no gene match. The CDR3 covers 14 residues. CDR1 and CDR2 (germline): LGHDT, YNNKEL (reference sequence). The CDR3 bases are TGTGCCAGCAGCCAAGTCGCCGGGACAGGGGACTACACCTTC. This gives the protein CASSQVAGTGDYTF.

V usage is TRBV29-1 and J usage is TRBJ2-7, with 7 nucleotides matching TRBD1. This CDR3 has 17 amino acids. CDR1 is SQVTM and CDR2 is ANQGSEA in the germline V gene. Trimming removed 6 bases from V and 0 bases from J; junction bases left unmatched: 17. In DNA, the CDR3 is TGCAGCGTCAAGGGGGCCACAACGGGCGGAGGCTCCTACGAGCAGTACTTC. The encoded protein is CSVKGATTGGGSYEQYF.

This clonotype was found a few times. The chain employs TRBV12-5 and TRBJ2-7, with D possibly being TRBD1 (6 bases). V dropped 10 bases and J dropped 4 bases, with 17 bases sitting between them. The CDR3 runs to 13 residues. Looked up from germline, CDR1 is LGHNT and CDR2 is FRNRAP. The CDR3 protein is CATHTGTLYEQYF. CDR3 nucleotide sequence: TGTGCTACCCATACCGGGACACTATACGAGCAGTACTTC.

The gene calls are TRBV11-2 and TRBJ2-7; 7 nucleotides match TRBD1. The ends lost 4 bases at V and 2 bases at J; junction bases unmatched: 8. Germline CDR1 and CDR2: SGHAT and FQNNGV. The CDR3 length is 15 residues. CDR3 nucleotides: TGTGCCAGCAGCTCGACAGGGTACGGAGCCTACGAGCAGTACTTC. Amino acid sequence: CASSSTGYGAYEQYF.

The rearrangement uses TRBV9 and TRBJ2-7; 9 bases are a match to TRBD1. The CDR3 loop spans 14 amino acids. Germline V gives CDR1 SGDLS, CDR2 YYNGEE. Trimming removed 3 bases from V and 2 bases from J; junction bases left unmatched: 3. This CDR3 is CASSEGTGPYEQYF. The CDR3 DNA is TGTGCCAGCAGCGAGGGGACAGGGCCCTACGAGCAGTACTTC.

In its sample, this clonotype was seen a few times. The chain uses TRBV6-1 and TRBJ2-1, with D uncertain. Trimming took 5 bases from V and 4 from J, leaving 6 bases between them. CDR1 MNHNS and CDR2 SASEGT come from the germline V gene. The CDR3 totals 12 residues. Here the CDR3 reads CASSKQYNEQFF. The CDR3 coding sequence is TGTGCCAGCAGTAAACAGTACAATGAGCAGTTCTTC.

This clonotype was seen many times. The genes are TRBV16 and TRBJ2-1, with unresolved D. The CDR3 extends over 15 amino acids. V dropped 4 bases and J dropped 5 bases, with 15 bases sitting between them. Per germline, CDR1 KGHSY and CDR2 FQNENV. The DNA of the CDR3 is TGTGCCAGCAGCCCTAATGATAACATTAACAATGAGCAGTTCTTC. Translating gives CASSPNDNINNEQFF. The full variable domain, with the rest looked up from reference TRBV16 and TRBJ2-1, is GEEVAQTPKHLVRGEGQKAKLYCAPIKGHSYVFWYQQVLKNEFKFLISFQNENVFDETGMPKERFSAKCLPNSPCSLEIQATKLEDSAVYFCASSPNDNINNEQFFGPGTRLTVL.

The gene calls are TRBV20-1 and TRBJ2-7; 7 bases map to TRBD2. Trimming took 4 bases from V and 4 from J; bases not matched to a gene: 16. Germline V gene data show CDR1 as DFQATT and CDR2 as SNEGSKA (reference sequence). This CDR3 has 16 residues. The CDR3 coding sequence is TGCAGTGCTACCCCCCCCCCCCCCCCTAGCGGATACGAGCAGTACTTC. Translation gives CSATPPPPPSGYEQYF.

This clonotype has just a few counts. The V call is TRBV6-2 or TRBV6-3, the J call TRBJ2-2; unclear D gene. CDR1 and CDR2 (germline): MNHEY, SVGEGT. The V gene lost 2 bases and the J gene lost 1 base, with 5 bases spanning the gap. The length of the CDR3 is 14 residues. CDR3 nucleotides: TGTGCCAGCAGTTACAGAAAGAACACCGGGGAGCTGTTTTTT. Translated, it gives CASSYRKNTGELFF.

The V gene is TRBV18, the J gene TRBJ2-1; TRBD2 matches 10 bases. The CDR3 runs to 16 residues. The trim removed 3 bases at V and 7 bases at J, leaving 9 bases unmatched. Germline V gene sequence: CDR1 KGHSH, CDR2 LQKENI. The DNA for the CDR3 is TGTGCCAGCTCACCGGCACTAGCGGGAATCTGGAATGAGCAGTTCTTC. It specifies CASSPALAGIWNEQFF.

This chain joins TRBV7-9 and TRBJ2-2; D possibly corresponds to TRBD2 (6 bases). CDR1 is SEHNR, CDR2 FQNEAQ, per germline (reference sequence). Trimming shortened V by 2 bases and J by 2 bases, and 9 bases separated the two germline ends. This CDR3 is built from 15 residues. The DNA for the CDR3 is TGTGCCAGCAGCTTAAGGGACTCCAACACCGGGGAGCTGTTTTTT. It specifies CASSLRDSNTGELFF.

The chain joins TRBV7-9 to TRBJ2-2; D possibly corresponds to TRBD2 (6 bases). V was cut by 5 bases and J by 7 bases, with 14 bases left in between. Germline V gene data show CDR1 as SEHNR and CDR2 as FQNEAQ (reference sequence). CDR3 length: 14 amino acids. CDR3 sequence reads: CASSPYRGNGELFF. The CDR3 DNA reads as TGTGCCAGCAGCCCCTACCGGGGGAACGGGGAGCTGTTTTTT.